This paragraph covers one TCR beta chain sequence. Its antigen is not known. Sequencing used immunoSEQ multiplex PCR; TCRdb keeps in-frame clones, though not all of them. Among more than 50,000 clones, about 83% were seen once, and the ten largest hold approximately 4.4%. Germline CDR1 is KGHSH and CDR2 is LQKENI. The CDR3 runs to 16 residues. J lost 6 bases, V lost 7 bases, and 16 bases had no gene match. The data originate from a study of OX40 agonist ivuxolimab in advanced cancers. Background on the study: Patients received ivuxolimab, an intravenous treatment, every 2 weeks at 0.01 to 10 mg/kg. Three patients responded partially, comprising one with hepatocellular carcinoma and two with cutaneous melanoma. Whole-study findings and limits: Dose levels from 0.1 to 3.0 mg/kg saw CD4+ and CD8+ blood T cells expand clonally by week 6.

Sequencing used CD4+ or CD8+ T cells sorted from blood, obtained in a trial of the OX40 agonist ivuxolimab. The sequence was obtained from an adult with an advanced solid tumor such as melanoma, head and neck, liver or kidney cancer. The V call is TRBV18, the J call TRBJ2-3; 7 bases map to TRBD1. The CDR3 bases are TGTGCCAGCTTCGCCCCGGAACAGGGGATGAGGGATACGCAGTATTTT. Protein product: CASFAPEQGMRDTQYF.